This T cell receptor beta chain appears in the sequencing data of a study of blood T cell repertoires in COVID-19. Study overall: There were acute and convalescent COVID-19 samples, and they came from the United States, Italy and Spain. Sources were T cells, B-cell-depleted T cells, or PBMCs; the material itself was cDNA or gDNA.

Germline CDR1 reads SGHNT; CDR2 reads YENEEA. CDR3 length: 16 residues. Trimming took 4 bases from V and 8 from J; bases not matched to a gene: 7. Original handling: Estimation of nucleated cell counts was performed using reference gene primer amplification. Profiled with immunoSEQ multiplex PCR; TCRdb holds only in-frame clones, not every one. The V and J calls and the clone size are those of that table, but D and trimming were determined from the DNA. The table has about 230,000 clones, roughly 80% seen once. This clonotype originated in a woman aged 70-85 years with active or convalescent COVID-19. The sequencing input was peripheral blood. This chain uses TRBV11-3 with TRBJ2-1, with 14 bases identical to TRBD2. Here the CDR3 DNA reads TGTGCCAGCAGCTCCGGGACTAGCGGGGGCGGAGATGAGCAGTTCTTC. This sequence encodes CASSSGTSGGGDEQFF.